Listed here are 10 T cell receptor beta chains from one sample, sequenced in a study of blood T cell repertoires in COVID-19. Sequencing used immunoSEQ multiplex PCR; TCRdb keeps in-frame clones, though not all of them. Of some 160,000 clones in the sample, about 83% were seen once. Sequenced sample: peripheral blood. Receptor source: a woman aged 70-85 years who had recovered from COVID-19.

The chain is built from TRBV27 and TRBJ2-3, with 8 positions matching TRBD2. This CDR3 contains 15 residues. Germline V gene lookup returns CDR1 MNHEY and CDR2 SMNVEV (reference sequence). The CDR3 is CEARRGGLTTDTQYF. Written as DNA, the CDR3 is TGTGAAGCCCGCCGGGGGGGCCTGACGACAGATACGCAGTATTTT.

This clone has only one observation. The DNA for the CDR3 is TGTGCCAGCCGGGACAACTCTGGAAACACCATATATTTT. Amino acids: CASRDNSGNTIYF. V usage is TRBV30 and J usage is TRBJ1-3; D is perhaps TRBD1 (6 bases). Germline V gene sequence: CDR1 GTSNPN, CDR2 SVGIG (reference sequence). Trimming took off 8 bases at V and 0 bases at J, with 11 bases between the two ends. CDR3 length: 13 residues.

This rearrangement joins TRBV4-3 to TRBJ2-1; 7 bases match TRBD1. Germline CDR1 LGHNA, CDR2 YSLEER. The CDR3 is made up of 19 amino acids. With 0 bases clipped from V and 5 bases from J, the junction kept 16 bases outside the gene matches. As DNA, the CDR3 is TGCGCCAGCAGCCAAGAGGGGCCCGGGACAGCGATCGGCCACAATGAGCAGTTCTTC. It encodes CASSQEGPGTAIGHNEQFF.

As concerns this clone: Mismatch with germline at one junction end may stem from a read error. This chain uses TRBV6-5 with TRBJ1-5, with 7 positions matching TRBD1. Germline-derived CDR1 and CDR2 are MNHEY and SVGAGI. CDR3 length equals 14 residues. For the CDR3, the DNA is TGTGCCAGCAGGTACTCAGGGGGTTTCCGGCCCCAGCATTTT. Translating it yields CASRYSGGFRPQHF.

The chain is built from TRBV7-3 and TRBJ1-2; D might be TRBD1 (5 bases). The CDR3 consists of 15 residues. From germline, CDR1 is SGHTA and CDR2 FQGTGA. V gave up 7 bases and J gave up 4 bases, with 19 bases separating them. CDR3 loop: CASTPLAGRIYGYTF. Here the CDR3 DNA reads TGTGCCAGCACCCCCTTGGCAGGGAGGATCTATGGCTACACCTTC.

The chain recombines TRBV1 with TRBJ1-1. TRBV1 is a known pseudogene. This CDR3 contains 14 residues. The CDR3 protein is CTSSHPRGNTEAFF. The DNA of the CDR3 is TGCACCAGCAGCCACCCCCGGGGGAACACTGAAGCTTTCTTT.

The chain employs TRBV18 and TRBJ2-1; 8 nucleotides agree with TRBD2. Germline V gives CDR1 KGHSH, CDR2 LQKENI. The CDR3 runs to 16 residues. The junction had 7 bases not matched to a gene; V was cut back by 2 bases and J by 4 bases. CDR3 sequence: CASSPRAVAGYNEQFF. CDR3 in DNA: TGTGCCAGCTCACCAAGGGCGGTAGCGGGGTACAATGAGCAGTTCTTC.

The J gene is TRBJ1-1, the V gene TRBV5-1; no definite D call. CDR1 is SGHRS and CDR2 is YFSETQ in the germline V gene. The ends were cut back, 0 bases at V and 4 bases at J, with 13 bases in the middle. The CDR3 is 15 amino acids. The CDR3, as DNA: TGCGCCAGCAGCTTGGACGGGGAGCCCGGCACTGAAGCTTTCTTT. Translating gives CASSLDGEPGTEAFF.

A few counts support this clone. The V gene is TRBV3-1 (or the pseudogene TRBV3-2), the J gene TRBJ2-2; 9 nucleotides line up with TRBD2. The trim removed 6 bases at V and 6 bases at J, leaving 8 bases unmatched. The germline V gene encodes CDR1 LGHDT and CDR2 YNNKEL (reference sequence). CDR3 length: 15 residues. CDR3 DNA sequence: TGTGCCAGCAGACCCCTAGCGGGGCCGTCCGGGGAGCTGTTTTTT. Translation: CASRPLAGPSGELFF.

This clone was seen more than once but under ten times. This rearrangement joins TRBV11-1 to TRBJ2-1, with 7 bases identical to TRBD1. Germline values: CDR1 SGHAT, CDR2 FQDESV (reference sequence). The CDR3 contains 16 residues. The junction had 12 bases not matched to a gene; V was cut back by 4 bases and J by 6 bases. This CDR3 reads CASSSSTGRGVNEQFF. In DNA form, the CDR3 reads TGTGCCAGCAGCTCCTCGACAGGGAGAGGGGTCAATGAGCAGTTCTTC. Drawing the rest from reference TRBV11-1 and TRBJ2-1, the complete variable domain is EAEVAQSPRYKITEKSQAVAFWCDPISGHATLYWYRQILGQGPELLVQFQDESVVDDSQLPKDRFSAERLKGVDSTLKIQPAELGDSAMYLCASSSSTGRGVNEQFFGPGTRLTVL.